The subject of this entry is one TCR beta chain. Its antigen remains unidentified. The data belong to a study of T cell responses to AZD1222 COVID-19 vaccine. General study results and limits: Possibly, clonal diversity was underestimated; donors were largely white British and included more females. Following two doses of AZD1222, Spike-specific TCR breadth and depth rose.

Clones were read by immunoSEQ multiplex PCR, and TCRdb kept only the in-frame ones, dropping some. Counted here are some 130,000 clones, roughly 85% occurring once; the ten biggest clones make up 1.5% to 2%. This CDR3 has 14 amino acids. V lost 0 bases and J 5 bases, leaving 7 bases between the germline ends. Germline V gene sequence: CDR1 LNHNV, CDR2 YYDKDF (reference sequence). The source was peripheral blood, collected on day 0 of AZD1222 vaccination. The chain has TRBV15 and TRBJ1-4; no clear D gene. This TCR derives from an adult in good health. Here the CDR3 reads CATSRDRLNEKLFF. The CDR3 bases are TGTGCCACCAGCAGAGACAGGCTAAATGAAAAACTGTTTTTT.